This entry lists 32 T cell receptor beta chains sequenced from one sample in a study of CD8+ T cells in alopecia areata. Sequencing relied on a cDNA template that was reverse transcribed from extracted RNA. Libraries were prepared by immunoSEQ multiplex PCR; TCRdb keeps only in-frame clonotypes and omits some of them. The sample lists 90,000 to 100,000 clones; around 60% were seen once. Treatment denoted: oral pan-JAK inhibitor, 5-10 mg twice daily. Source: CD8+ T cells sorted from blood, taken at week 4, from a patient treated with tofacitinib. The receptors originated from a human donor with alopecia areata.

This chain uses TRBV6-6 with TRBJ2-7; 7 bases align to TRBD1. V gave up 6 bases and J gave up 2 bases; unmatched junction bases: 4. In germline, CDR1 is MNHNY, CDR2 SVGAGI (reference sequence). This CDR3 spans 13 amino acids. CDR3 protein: CASSLGQTYEQYF. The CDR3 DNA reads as TGTGCCAGCAGCCTGGGACAGACCTACGAGCAGTACTTC.

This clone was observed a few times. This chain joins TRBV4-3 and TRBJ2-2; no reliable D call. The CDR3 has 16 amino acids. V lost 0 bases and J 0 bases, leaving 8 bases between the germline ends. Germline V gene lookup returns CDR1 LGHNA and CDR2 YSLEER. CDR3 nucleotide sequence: TGCGCCAGCAGCCAAGAAGGTCGGGCGAACACCGGGGAGCTGTTTTTT. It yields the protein CASSQEGRANTGELFF.

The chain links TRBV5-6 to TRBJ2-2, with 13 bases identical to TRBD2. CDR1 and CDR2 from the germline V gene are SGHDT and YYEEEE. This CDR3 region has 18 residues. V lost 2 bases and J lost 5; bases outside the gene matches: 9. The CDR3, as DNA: TGTGCCAGCAGCTTACTAGCGGGAGGGCCTGGATGGACCGGGGAGCTGTTTTTT. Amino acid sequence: CASSLLAGGPGWTGELFF.

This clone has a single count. CDR3 in DNA: TGTGCCTGGAGCTCCGGGACAGGAGTCTACGAGCAGTACTTC. Its translation: CAWSSGTGVYEQYF. This chain connects TRBV30 to TRBJ2-7, with 8 positions matching TRBD1. Losses at the gene ends were 3 bases for V and 3 bases for J; bases not matched to a gene: 7. The germline CDR1 and CDR2 sequences are GTSNPN and SVGIG (reference sequence). The CDR3 consists of 14 residues.

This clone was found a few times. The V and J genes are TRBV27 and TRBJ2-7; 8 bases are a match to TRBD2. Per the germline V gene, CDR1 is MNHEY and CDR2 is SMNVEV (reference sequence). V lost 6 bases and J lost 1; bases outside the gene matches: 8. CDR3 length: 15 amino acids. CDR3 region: CASRPFSGESYEQYF. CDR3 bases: TGTGCCAGCAGACCATTTAGCGGGGAGTCCTACGAGCAGTACTTC.

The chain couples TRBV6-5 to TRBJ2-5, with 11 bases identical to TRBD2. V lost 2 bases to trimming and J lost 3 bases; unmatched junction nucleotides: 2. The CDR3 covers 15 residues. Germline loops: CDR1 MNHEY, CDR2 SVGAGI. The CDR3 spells CASSYEGLAEETQYF. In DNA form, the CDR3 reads TGTGCCAGCAGTTACGAGGGACTAGCGGAAGAGACCCAGTACTTC.

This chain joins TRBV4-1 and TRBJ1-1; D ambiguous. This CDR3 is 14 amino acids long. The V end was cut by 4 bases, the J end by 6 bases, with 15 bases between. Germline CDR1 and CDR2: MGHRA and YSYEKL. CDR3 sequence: CASSPPGRIPEAFF. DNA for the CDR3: TGCGCCAGCAGCCCTCCCGGCAGGATCCCTGAAGCTTTCTTT.

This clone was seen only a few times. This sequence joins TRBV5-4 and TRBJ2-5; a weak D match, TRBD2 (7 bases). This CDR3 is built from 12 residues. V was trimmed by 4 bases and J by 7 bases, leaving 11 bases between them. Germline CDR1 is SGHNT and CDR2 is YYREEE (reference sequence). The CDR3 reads CASSGGAATQYF. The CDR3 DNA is TGTGCCAGCAGCGGGGGGGCCGCGACCCAGTACTTC.

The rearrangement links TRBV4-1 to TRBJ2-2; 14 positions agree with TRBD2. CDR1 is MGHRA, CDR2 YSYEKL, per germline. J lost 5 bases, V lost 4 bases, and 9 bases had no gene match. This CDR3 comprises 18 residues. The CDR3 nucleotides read TGCGCCAGCAGCCTCCGGACTAGCGGGGGGCTTGGGACCGGGGAGCTGTTTTTT. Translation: CASSLRTSGGLGTGELFF.

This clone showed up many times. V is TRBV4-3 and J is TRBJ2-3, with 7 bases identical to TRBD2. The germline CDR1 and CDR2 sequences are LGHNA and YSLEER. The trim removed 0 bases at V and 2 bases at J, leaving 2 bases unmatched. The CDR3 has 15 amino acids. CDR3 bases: TGCGCCAGCAGCCAAGAGGCGGGAGCCACAGATACGCAGTATTTT. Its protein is CASSQEAGATDTQYF.

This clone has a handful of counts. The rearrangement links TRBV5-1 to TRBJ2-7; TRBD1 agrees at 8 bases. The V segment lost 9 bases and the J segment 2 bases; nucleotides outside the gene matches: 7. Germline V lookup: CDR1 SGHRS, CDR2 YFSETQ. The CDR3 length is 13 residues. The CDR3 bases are TGCGCCACCTCCCCGACAGGGGCCTACGAGCAGTACTTC. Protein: CATSPTGAYEQYF.

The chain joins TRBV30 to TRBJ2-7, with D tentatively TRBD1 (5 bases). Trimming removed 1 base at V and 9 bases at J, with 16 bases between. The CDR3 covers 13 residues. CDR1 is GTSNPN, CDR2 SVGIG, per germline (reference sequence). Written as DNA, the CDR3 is TGTGCCTGGAGTGCTTGGACACAAGAAACGCAGTACTTC. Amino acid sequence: CAWSAWTQETQYF.

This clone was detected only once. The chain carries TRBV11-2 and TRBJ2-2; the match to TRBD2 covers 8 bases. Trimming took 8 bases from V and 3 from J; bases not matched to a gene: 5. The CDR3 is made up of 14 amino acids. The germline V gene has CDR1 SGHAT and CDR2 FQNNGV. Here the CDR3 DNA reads TGTGCCAGCCGAGCGGGGGTTTACACCGGGGAGCTGTTTTTT. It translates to CASRAGVYTGELFF. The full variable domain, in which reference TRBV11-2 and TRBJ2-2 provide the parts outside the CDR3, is EAGVAQSPRYKIIEKRQSVAFWCNPISGHATLYWYQQILGQGPKLLIQFQNNGVVDDSQLPKDRFSAERLKGVDSTLKIQPAKLEDSAVYLCASRAGVYTGELFFGEGSRLTVL.

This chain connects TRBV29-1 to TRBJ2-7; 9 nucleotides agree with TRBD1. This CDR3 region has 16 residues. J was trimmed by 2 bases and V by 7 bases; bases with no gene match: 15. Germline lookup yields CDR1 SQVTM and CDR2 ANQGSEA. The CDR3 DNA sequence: TGCAGCGCGGGGGGACAGGGTACGGGAGGACCCTACGAGCAGTACTTC. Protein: CSAGGQGTGGPYEQYF.

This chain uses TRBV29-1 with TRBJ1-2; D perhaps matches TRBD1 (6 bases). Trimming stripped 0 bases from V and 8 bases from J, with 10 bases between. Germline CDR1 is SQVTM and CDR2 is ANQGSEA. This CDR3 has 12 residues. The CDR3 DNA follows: TGCAGCGTTGAAGATCTGGGACAAGGCTACACCTTC. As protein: CSVEDLGQGYTF.

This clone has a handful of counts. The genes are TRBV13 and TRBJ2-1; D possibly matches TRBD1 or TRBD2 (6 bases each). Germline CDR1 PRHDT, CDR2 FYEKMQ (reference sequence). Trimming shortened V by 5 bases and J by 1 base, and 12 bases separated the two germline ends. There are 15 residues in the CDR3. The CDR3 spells CASSPGGGSYNEQFF. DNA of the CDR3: TGTGCCAGCAGCCCCGGAGGGGGGTCCTACAATGAGCAGTTCTTC.

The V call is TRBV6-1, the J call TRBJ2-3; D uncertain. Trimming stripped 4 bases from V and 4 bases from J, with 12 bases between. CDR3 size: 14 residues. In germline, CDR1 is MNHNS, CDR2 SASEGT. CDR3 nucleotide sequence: TGTGCCAGCAGTGTGATTCCCACGCCAGATACGCAGTATTTT. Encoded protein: CASSVIPTPDTQYF.

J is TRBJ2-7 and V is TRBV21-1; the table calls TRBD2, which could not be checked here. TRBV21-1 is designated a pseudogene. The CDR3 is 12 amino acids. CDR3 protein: CASSAGREEQYF. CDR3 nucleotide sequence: TGTGCCAGCAGCGCCGGGAGGGAAGAGCAGTACTTC.

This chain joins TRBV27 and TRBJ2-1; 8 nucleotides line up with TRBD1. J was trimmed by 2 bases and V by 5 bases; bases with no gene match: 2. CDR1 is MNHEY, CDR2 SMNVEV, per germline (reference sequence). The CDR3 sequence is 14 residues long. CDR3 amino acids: CASSPTGAYNEQFF. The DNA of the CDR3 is TGTGCCAGCAGTCCGACAGGGGCCTACAATGAGCAGTTCTTC.

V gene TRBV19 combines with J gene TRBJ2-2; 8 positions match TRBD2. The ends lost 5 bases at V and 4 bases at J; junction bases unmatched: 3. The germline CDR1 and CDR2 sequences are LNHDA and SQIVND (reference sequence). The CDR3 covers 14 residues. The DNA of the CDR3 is TGTGCCAGTAGTCCGGGACTAGTCACCGGGGAGCTGTTTTTT. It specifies CASSPGLVTGELFF.

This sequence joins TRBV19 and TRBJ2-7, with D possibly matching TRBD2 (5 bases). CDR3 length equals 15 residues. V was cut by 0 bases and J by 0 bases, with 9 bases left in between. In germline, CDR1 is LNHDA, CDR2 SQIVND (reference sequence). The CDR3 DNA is TGTGCCAGTAGTATAGAGGCGGGCAGCTCCTACGAGCAGTACTTC. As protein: CASSIEAGSSYEQYF.

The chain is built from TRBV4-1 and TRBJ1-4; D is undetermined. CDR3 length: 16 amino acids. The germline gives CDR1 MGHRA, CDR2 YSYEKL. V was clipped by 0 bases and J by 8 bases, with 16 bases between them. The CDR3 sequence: CASSQDIWRHWEKLFF. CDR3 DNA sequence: TGCGCCAGCAGCCAAGATATTTGGAGACATTGGGAAAAACTGTTTTTT.

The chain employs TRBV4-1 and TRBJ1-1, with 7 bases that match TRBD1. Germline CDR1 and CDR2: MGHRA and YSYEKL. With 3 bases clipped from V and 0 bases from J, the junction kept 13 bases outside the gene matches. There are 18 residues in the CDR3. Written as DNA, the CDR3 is TGCGCCAGCAGCCATTCCTTCCTTCAGGGGGAAATGAACACTGAAGCTTTCTTT. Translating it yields CASSHSFLQGEMNTEAFF.

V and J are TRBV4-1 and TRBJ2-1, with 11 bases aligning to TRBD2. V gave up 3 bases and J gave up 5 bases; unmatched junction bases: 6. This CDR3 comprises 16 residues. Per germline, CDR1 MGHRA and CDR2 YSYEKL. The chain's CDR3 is CASSHLAGGLDNEQFF. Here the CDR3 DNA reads TGCGCCAGCAGCCACTTAGCGGGGGGGCTTGACAATGAGCAGTTCTTC.

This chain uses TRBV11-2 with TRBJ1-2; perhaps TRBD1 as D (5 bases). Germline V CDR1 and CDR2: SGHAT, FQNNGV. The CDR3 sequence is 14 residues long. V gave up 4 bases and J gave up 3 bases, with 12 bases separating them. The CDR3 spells CASSSPDTDYGYTF. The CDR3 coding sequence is TGTGCCAGCAGCTCCCCGGACACCGACTATGGCTACACCTTC.

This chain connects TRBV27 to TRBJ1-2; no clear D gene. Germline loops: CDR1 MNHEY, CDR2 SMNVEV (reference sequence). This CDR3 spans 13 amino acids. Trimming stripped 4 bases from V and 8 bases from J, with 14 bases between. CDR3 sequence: CASSSLGTSGYTF. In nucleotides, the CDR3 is TGTGCCAGCAGTTCGCTCGGAACTTCCGGCTACACCTTC.

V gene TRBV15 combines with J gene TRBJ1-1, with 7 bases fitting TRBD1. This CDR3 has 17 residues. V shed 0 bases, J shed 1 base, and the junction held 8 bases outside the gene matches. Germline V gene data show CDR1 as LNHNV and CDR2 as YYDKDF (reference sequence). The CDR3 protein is CATSRDGAGGENTEAFF. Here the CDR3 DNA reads TGTGCCACCAGCAGAGATGGGGCAGGGGGAGAGAACACTGAAGCTTTCTTT.

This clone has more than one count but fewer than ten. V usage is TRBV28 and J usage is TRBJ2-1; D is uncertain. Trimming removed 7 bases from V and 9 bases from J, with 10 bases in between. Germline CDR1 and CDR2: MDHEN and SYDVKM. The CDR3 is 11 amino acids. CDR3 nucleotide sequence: TGTGCCAGCACTCTTGGCCTTGAGCAGTTCTTC. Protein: CASTLGLEQFF.

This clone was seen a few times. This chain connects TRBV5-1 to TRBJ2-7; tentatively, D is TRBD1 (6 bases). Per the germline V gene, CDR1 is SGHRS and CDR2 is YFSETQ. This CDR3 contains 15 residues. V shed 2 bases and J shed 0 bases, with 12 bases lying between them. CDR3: CASSFGQGHSYEQYF. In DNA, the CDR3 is TGCGCCAGCAGCTTTGGGCAGGGACACTCCTACGAGCAGTACTTC.

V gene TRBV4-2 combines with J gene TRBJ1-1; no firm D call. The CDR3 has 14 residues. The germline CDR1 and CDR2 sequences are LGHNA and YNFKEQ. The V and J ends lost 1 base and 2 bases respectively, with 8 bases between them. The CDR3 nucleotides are TGTGCCAGCAGCCAAGTCGACGGTAACACTGAAGCTTTCTTT. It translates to CASSQVDGNTEAFF.

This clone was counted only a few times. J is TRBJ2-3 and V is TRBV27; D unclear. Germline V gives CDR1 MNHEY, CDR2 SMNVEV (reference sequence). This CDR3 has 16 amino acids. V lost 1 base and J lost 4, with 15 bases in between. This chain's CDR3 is CASSLLRLTAPDTQYF. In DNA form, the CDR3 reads TGTGCCAGCAGTTTATTAAGGTTAACAGCCCCAGATACGCAGTATTTT.

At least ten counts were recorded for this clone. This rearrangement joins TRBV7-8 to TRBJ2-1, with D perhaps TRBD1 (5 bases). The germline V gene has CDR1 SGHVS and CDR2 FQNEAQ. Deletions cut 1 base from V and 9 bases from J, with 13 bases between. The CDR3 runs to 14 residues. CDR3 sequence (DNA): TGTGCCAGCAGCTTAGGGCAGGGATGGAGTGAGCAGTTCTTC. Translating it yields CASSLGQGWSEQFF.